This TCR beta chain is drawn from a study of identical twins. Unique molecular identifiers were present on cDNA, and template switching added a universal primer site. TCRdb redid the calling of the 5' RACE reads with MiXCR, one entry per CDR3 protein. The sample includes some 590,000 distinct CDR3 sequences, more than 9% of them seen just once. Study conclusions and caveats: Weaker excess twin sharing was seen among beta out-of-frame sequences.

CDR1 is DFQATT and CDR2 is SNEGSKA in the germline V gene (reference sequence). J gave up 4 bases and V 3 bases, and 9 bases lay outside the gene matches. The CDR3 is 15 amino acids. This clonotype was counted ten times or more. Its target is not known. The sample also formed part of further work on yellow fever vaccine responses in identical twins. That paper states: Each twin's T cell response to the vaccine was reported to look partly convergent and partly personalized.

The sequencing input was PBMCs. The sequence came from a young woman in good health. The rearrangement links TRBV20-1 to TRBJ2-5; 9 positions match TRBD2. DNA for the CDR3: TGCAGTGCTAGCCGGGTTAGCGGGGGTGGAGAGACCCAGTACTTC. Translated: CSASRVSGGGETQYF.